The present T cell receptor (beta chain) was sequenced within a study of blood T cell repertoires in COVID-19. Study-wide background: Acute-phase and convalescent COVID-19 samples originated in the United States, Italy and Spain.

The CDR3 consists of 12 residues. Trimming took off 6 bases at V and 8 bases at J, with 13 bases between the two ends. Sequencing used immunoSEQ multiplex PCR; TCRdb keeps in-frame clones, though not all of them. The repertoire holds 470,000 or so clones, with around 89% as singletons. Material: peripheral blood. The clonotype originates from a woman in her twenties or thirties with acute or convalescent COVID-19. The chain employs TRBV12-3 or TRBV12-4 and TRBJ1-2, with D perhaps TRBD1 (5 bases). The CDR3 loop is CASSWGQVGYTF. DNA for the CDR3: TGTGCCAGCAGCTGGGGCCAAGTGGGCTACACCTTC.